This T cell receptor (beta chain) was observed in a study of blood T cells in healthy people across ages. Alongside a J-beta primer mix, a sample-barcoded 5' primer served in a second PCR lasting roughly 6 to 11 cycles. TCRdb itself ran the 5' RACE reads through MiXCR, one entry per CDR3 protein. The table shows 1.5 million or so distinct CDR3 sequences, with approximately 42% occurring only once. Findings and limits, study-wide: The study lacked donor CMV status, which possibly confounded expanded clonotype changes. The recorded TCR beta diversity per million T cells decreased in a roughly linear manner with age. The authors considered diversity estimates from one million T cells to be underestimates.

Regarding this clonotype: What it binds is unknown.

The sequencing input was blood. This clonotype originated in a young woman in good health.

The CDR3 sequence: CASSKKGQKNNEQYF. CDR3 DNA sequence: TGTGCCAGCAGCAAGAAGGGACAGAAGAACAATGAGCAGTACTTC. The chain links TRBV21-1 to TRBJ2-5; the table's D call, TRBD1, was not checked against the DNA. TRBV21-1 is a pseudogene locus. This CDR3 region has 15 residues.